This T cell receptor (beta chain) was retrieved from a study of T cells after yellow fever vaccination. This clonotype was seen only a few times. Trimming removed 6 bases at V and 4 bases at J, with 20 bases between. The CDR3 length is 16 residues. Germline CDR1 reads LNHDA; CDR2 reads SQIVND (reference sequence). TCRdb recomputed calls from the 5' RACE reads with MiXCR, one row per CDR3 protein. The top ten clones hold around 30% of a sample with around 60,000 distinct CDR3 sequences, approximately 6% of them seen once. Sample: PBMCs, either bulk or a sorted T-cell subset (CD4+, CD8+, memory, or dextramer-sorted; not recorded which), taken on the day of the yellow fever booster vaccination. This clonotype was sampled from a man aged 18 to 35 who received the YFV17D yellow fever vaccine. The chain uses TRBV19 and TRBJ2-3; D gene unclear. The CDR3 reads CASSRVGQVGPDTQYF. In DNA, the CDR3 is TGTGCCAGTAGCCGGGTGGGCCAGGTAGGCCCAGATACGCAGTATTTT.